The clone carrying this T cell receptor (beta chain) has only a few counts. The V and J ends lost 3 bases and 10 bases respectively, with 12 bases between them. CDR3 size: 12 residues. Germline V gene data show CDR1 as WNHNN and CDR2 as SYGVQD (reference sequence). This record comes from a study of shared clonotypes between healthy human individuals. Every immunoSEQ plate was one replicate of a subset's evenly spread DNA. Data came from immunoSEQ multiplex PCR; TCRdb stores just in-frame clones and leaves some out. The sample consists of about 1 million clones, approximately 68% of them appearing once.

The sequence derives from a man between 18 and 29 years old in good health. The rearrangement links TRBV10-1 to TRBJ1-1, with no clear D. Sequenced material: memory CD4+ T cells sorted from blood. As for subset: CD45RA-negative fraction. The CDR3 is CASSETRVGAFF. The CDR3, as DNA: TGCGCCAGCAGTGAAACCCGTGTTGGAGCTTTCTTT.